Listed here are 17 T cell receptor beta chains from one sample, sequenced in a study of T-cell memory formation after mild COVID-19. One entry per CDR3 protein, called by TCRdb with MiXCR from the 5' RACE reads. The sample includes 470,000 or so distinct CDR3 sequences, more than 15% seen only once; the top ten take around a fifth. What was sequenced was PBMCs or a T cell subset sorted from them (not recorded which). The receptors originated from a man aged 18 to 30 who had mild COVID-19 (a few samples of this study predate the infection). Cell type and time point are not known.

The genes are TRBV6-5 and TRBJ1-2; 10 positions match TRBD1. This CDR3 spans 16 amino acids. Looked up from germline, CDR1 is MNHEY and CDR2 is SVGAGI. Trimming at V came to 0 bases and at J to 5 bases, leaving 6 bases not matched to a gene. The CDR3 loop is CASSYSGGTGDYGYTF. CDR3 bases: TGTGCCAGCAGTTACTCGGGAGGGACAGGGGATTATGGCTACACCTTC.

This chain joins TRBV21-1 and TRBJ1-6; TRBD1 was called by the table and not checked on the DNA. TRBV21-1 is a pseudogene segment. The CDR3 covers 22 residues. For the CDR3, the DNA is TGTGCCAGCAGCAAAGAAGCGATTGACCAGGACAGCCGTCCCATGACGAGTTCACCCCTCCACTTT. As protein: CASSKEAIDQDSRPMTSSPLHF.

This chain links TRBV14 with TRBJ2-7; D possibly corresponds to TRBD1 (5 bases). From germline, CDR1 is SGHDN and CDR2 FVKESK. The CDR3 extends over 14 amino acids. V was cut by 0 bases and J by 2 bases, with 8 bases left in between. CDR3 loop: CASSQDDRTYEQYF. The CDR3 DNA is TGTGCCAGCAGCCAAGATGACAGAACCTACGAGCAGTACTTC.

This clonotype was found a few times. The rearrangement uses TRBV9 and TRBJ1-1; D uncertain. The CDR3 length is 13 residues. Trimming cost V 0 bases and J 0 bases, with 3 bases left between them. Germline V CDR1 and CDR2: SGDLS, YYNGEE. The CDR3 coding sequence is TGTGCCAGCAGCGTAGGGATGAACACTGAAGCTTTCTTT. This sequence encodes CASSVGMNTEAFF.

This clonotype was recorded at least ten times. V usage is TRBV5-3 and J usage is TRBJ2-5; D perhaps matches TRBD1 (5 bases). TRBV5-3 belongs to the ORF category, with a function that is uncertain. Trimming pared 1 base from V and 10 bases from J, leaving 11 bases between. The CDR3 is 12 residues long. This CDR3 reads CARSLPDIIQYF. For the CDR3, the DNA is TGTGCCAGAAGCTTGCCGGACATCATCCAGTACTTC.

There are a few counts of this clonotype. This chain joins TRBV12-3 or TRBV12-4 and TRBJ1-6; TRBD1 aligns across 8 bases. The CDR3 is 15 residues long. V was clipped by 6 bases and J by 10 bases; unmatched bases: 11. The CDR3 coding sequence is TGTGCCAGCAGCCCCGGACAGGGTGAAGTATCACCCCTCCACTTT. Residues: CASSPGQGEVSPLHF.

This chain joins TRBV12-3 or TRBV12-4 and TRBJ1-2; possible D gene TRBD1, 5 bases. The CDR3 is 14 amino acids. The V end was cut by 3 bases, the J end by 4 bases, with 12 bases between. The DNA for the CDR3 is TGTGCCAGCAGTTTGGGGCCAAGGGGCTATGGCTACACCTTC. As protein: CASSLGPRGYGYTF.

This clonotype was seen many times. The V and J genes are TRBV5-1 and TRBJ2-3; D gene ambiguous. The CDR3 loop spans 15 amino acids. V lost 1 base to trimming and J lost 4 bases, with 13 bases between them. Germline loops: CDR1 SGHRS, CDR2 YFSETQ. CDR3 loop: CASSLSGTPADTQYF. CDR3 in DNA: TGCGCCAGCAGCTTGAGTGGAACTCCCGCAGATACGCAGTATTTT.

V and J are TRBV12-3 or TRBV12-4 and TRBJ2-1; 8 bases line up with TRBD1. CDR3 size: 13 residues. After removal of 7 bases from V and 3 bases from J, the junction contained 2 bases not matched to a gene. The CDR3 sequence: CASIDRGYNEQFF. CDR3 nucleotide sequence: TGTGCCAGCATTGACAGGGGCTACAATGAGCAGTTCTTC.

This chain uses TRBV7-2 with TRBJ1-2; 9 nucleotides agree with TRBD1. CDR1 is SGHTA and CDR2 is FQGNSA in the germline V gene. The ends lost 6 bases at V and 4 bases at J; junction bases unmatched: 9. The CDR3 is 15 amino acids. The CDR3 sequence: CASSPRRGQGYGYTF. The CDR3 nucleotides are TGTGCCAGCAGTCCTCGCCGGGGACAGGGCTATGGCTACACCTTC.

CDR3 residues: CATSGPITGELFF. For the CDR3, the DNA is TGTGCCACCAGTGGACCGATCACCGGGGAGCTGTTTTTT. The chain couples TRBV24-1 to TRBJ2-2, with D unclear. The V and J ends lost 5 bases and 4 bases respectively, with 7 bases between them. The V gene's germline CDR1 is KGHDR and CDR2 SFDVKD. The CDR3 is 13 amino acids.

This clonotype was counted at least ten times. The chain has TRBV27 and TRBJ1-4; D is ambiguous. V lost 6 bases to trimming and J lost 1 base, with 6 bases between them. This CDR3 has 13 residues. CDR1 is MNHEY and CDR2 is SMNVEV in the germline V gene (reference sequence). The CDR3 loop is CASSPRTNEKLFF. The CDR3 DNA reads TGTGCCAGCAGCCCCCGAACTAATGAAAAACTGTTTTTT. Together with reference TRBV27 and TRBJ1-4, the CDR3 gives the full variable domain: EAQVTQNPRYLITVTGKKLTVTCSQNMNHEYMSWYRQDPGLGLRQIYYSMNVEVTDKGDVPEGYKVSRKEKRNFPLILESPSPNQTSLYFCASSPRTNEKLFFGSGTQLSVL.

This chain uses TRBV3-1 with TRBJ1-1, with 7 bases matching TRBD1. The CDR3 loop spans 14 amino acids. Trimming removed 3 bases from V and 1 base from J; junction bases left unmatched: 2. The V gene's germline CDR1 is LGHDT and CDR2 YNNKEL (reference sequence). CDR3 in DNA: TGTGCCAGCAGCCATAACAGGGGGAACACTGAAGCTTTCTTT. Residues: CASSHNRGNTEAFF.

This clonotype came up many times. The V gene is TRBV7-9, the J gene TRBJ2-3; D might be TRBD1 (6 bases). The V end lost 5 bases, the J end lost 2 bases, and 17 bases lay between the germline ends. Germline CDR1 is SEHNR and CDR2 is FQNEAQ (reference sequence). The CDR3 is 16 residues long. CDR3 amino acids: CASSPLRGRNTDTQYF. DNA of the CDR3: TGTGCCAGCAGCCCTCTCAGGGGTCGAAACACAGATACGCAGTATTTT.

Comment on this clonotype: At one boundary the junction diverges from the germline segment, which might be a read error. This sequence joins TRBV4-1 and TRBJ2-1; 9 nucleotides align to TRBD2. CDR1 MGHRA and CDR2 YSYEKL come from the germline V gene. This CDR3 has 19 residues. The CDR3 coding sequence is TGCGCCAGCAGCAAAGATCGAGCCTTCGCGGGGGGGTCCTACAATGAGCAGTTCTTC. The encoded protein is CASSKDRAFAGGSYNEQFF.

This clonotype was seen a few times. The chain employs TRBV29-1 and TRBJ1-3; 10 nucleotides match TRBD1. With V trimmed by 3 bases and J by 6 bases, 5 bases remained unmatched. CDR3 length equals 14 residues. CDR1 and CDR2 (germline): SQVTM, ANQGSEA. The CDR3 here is CSVEGTGEENTIYF. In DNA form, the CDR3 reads TGCAGCGTTGAGGGGACAGGGGAGGAAAACACCATATATTTT.

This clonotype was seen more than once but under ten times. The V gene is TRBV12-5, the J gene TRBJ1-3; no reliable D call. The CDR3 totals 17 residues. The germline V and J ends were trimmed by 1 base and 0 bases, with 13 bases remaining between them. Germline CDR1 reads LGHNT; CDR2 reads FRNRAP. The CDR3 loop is CASGLGETAISGNTIYF. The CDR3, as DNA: TGTGCTAGTGGTTTGGGAGAAACAGCGATCTCTGGAAACACCATATATTTT.